The rows below give T cell receptor beta chains drawn from one sample of a study of neurological immune-mediated disorders. TCRdb recomputed calls from the 5' RACE reads with MiXCR, one row per CDR3 protein. This repertoire shows about 120,000 distinct CDR3 sequences, roughly 3.1% found once; its top ten account for over 1%. The material sequenced was PBMCs. The receptors were gathered from a woman between 25 and 40 years old with multiple sclerosis. Each CDR3 is given with its conserved first and last residue. The D gene is left open where the match is weak. Expanded clones are given a class, and other clones once, few, many or no size at all.

j_call | v_call | clone_size | d_call | cdr3_length | cdr3_nt | cdr3_aa
TRBJ1-2 | TRBV14 | many | . | 12 | TGTGCCAGCAGCCAAATGAACTATGGCTACACCTTC | CASSQMNYGYTF
TRBJ1-1 | TRBV12-3/TRBV12-4 | many | TRBD1 | 14 | TGTGCCAGCAGTCCCAACAGGGGGAACACTGAAGCTTTCTTT | CASSPNRGNTEAFF
TRBJ2-1 | TRBV20-1 | many | . | 16 | TGCAGGGGGACAAGTCGGGGCGGGACCTCCTACAATGAGCAGTTCTTC | CRGTSRGGTSYNEQFF
TRBJ2-7 | TRBV7-2 | many | . | 15 | TGTGCCTCCTCAGGACCTGAGGACTTTGCTTACGAGCAGTACTTC | CASSGPEDFAYEQYF
TRBJ1-6 | TRBV7-2 | many | TRBD1 | 15 | TGTGCCAGCAGCTTAGCGCCTCAGGGGGCATCACCCCTCCACTTT | CASSLAPQGASPLHF
TRBJ1-1 | TRBV20-1 | many | . | 14 | TGCAGTGCTAGGACCCCAGGGGCTGCGACTGAAGCTTTCTTT | CSARTPGAATEAFF
TRBJ2-3 | TRBV20-1 | many | . | 17 | TGCAGTGCGGAATCTTTGAGGAGTGACTCTAGCACAGATACGCAGTATTTT | CSAESLRSDSSTDTQYF
TRBJ2-7 | TRBV5-1 | many | TRBD1 | 15 | TGCGCCAGCAGGGAAGGACAGGCCGACTCCTACGAGCAGTACTTC | CASREGQADSYEQYF
TRBJ2-5 | TRBV3-1 | many | . | 14 | TGTGCCAGCAGCCAAGGGCTACAAGCAGAGACCCAGTACTTC | CASSQGLQAETQYF
TRBJ2-5 | TRBV7-2 | many | . | 12 | TGTGCCAGCAGCGGGAGCAGGGAGACCCAGTACTTC | CASSGSRETQYF
TRBJ2-7 | TRBV6-5 | many | . | 13 | TGTGCCAGCGCTGAACACCCTTTCGCCGAGCAGTACTTC | CASAEHPFAEQYF
TRBJ1-4 | TRBV12-3/TRBV12-4 | many | . | 12 | TGTGCCAGCAGGAGAGGGAGGGAAAAACTGTTTTTT | CASRRGREKLFF
TRBJ2-1 | TRBV13 | many | . | 13 | TGTGCCAGCAGCCCCGGAGGCCCCGAGGAGCAGTTCTTC | CASSPGGPEEQFF
TRBJ2-7 | TRBV11-2 | many | . | 15 | TGTGCCAGCAGCCCCGGAGGGGGCGAGCGCCACGAGCAGTACTTC | CASSPGGGERHEQYF
TRBJ2-7 | TRBV20-1 | many | . | 19 | TGCAGTGCCCAAGTCGGGCGGGATCCCAGACAGAAGCGTTCCTACGAGCAGTACTTC | CSAQVGRDPRQKRSYEQYF
TRBJ2-3 | TRBV7-9 | . | . | 12 | TGTGACAGCAGCTATCAGGAATATACGCAGTATTTT | CDSSYQEYTQYF
TRBJ2-7 | TRBV6-5 | many | TRBD1 | 15 | TGTGCCAGCAGTTACTCGACAGGGGAGGCCTACGAGCAGTACTTC | CASSYSTGEAYEQYF
TRBJ1-5 | TRBV12-3/TRBV12-4 | many | TRBD1 | 14 | TGTGCCAGCAGTTTGGACAGGAGAAATCAGCCCCAGCATTTT | CASSLDRRNQPQHF
TRBJ2-1 | TRBV29-1 | many | TRBD1 | 14 | TGCAGCGTTGAAGACCGGGACAGAGACAATGAGCAGTTCTTC | CSVEDRDRDNEQFF
TRBJ2-7 | TRBV12-3/TRBV12-4 | many | . | 11 | TGTGCCAGCAGTGGCAACTACGAGCAGTACTTC | CASSGNYEQYF
TRBJ2-7 | TRBV7-4 | many | TRBD2 | 15 | TGTGCCAGCAGCCCCGAAAGCGGGAGCTCCTACGAGCAGTACTTC | CASSPESGSSYEQYF
TRBJ2-1 | TRBV20-1 | many | . | 14 | TGCAGTGCGGGGACGGGTAGCGGATTCAATGAGCAGTTCTTC | CSAGTGSGFNEQFF
TRBJ1-6 | TRBV27 | many | . | 12 | TGTGCCAGCAGTCCCCGTTTCGCACCCCTCCACTTT | CASSPRFAPLHF
TRBJ1-1 | TRBV29-1 | few | . | 11 | TGCAGCGTTGAATCCGGGGCTGAAGCTTTCTTT | CSVESGAEAFF
TRBJ2-1 | TRBV4-3 | . | . | 12 | TGCGCCAGCAGCCAGGGCTTGGGGAAGCAGTTCTTC | CASSQGLGKQFF
TRBJ2-3 | TRBV19 | . | TRBD2 | 15 | TGTGTCAGTAGTATAGAGGCAGCGGGGGCAGATACGCAGTATTTT | CVSSIEAAGADTQYF
TRBJ2-7 | TRBV20-1 | many | . | 12 | TGCAGTGCTAGGGACGGAGGATACGAGCAGTACTTC | CSARDGGYEQYF
TRBJ1-2 | TRBV10-3 | many | . | 13 | TGTGCCATCAGTGAGGGGGCAGGGTTCGGCTACACCTTC | CAISEGAGFGYTF
TRBJ1-2 | TRBV7-6 | many | . | 13 | TGTGCCAGCAGCCTTGGGGGGGGAGACGGCTACACCTTC | CASSLGGGDGYTF
TRBJ1-1 | TRBV14 | few | TRBD1 | 14 | TGTGCCAGCAGCCACGACAGGGAGAACACTGAAGCTTTCTTT | CASSHDRENTEAFF
TRBJ2-1 | TRBV7-9 | many | . | 16 | TGTGCCAGCAGTTATGAAGTCTTCGATGCCTACAATGAGCAGTTCTTC | CASSYEVFDAYNEQFF
TRBJ1-5 | TRBV27 | many | TRBD1 | 14 | TGTGCCAGCAGTGAAACAGGGGTAAGGGAGCCCCAGCATTTT | CASSETGVREPQHF
TRBJ2-1 | TRBV20-1 | many | . | 15 | TGCAGTGCTAGAAGCGTCGGCTTCTCCTACAATGAGCAGTTCTTC | CSARSVGFSYNEQFF
TRBJ2-7 | TRBV20-1 | many | TRBD2 | 15 | TGCAGTGCTACCGGACTAGCGGGAGTAGGCTACGAGCAGTACTTC | CSATGLAGVGYEQYF
TRBJ1-6 | TRBV5-6 | many | . | 14 | TGTGCCAGCAGCTTTCGGACGGGTAATTCACCCCTCCACTTT | CASSFRTGNSPLHF
TRBJ2-7 | TRBV5-1 | many | TRBD1 | 15 | TGCGCCAGCAGCTCTGGGACAGGGGGGACCTACGAGCAGTACTTC | CASSSGTGGTYEQYF
TRBJ2-2 | TRBV12-3/TRBV12-4 | many | TRBD1 | 16 | TGTGCCAGCCCCGATCCGGGACAGGGGGTGCCCGGGGAGCTGTTTTTT | CASPDPGQGVPGELFF
TRBJ2-1 | TRBV15 | . | TRBD2 | 16 | TGTGCCACCAGCAGAGCGGCGGGAGTACACTACAATGAGCAGTTCTTC | CATSRAAGVHYNEQFF
TRBJ1-5 | TRBV20-1 | . | . | 22 | . | CSASAAMYLCATGDRSNQPQHF
TRBJ2-2 | TRBV6-2/TRBV6-3 | many | . | 16 | TGTGCCAGCGGAGGAGGGACACTTAACATTGACGGGGAGCTGTTTTTT | CASGGGTLNIDGELFF
TRBJ2-3 | TRBV7-2 | many | . | 15 | TGTGCCAGCAGCTTAGGGTGGGGGGGCAAGGATACGCAGTATTTT | CASSLGWGGKDTQYF
TRBJ2-3 | TRBV9 | many | TRBD2 | 17 | TGTGCCAGCAGCGTTCATGGAGCGGGGGCCAGCACAGATACGCAGTATTTT | CASSVHGAGASTDTQYF
TRBJ2-3 | TRBV7-2 | many | . | 14 | TGTGCCAGCAGTTTAGGCAGAGCCACAGATACGCAGTATTTT | CASSLGRATDTQYF
TRBJ2-1 | TRBV7-7 | many | TRBD2 | 15 | TGTGCCAGCAGTACAGGGACTAGCGGGGGCCATGAGCAGTTCTTC | CASSTGTSGGHEQFF
TRBJ1-5 | TRBV2 | many | . | 16 | TGTGCCAGCAGTGAAGGTCTACAGGGTGTGTCTCAGCCCCAGCATTTT | CASSEGLQGVSQPQHF
TRBJ1-1 | TRBV20-1 | many | . | 14 | TGCAGTGGAGCGGTTGGGGGACGCGGCACTGAAGCTTTCTTT | CSGAVGGRGTEAFF
TRBJ2-1 | TRBV5-1 | many | . | 14 | TGCGCCAGCAGTCTAGGGACTCCCCGGACTGAGCAGTTCTTC | CASSLGTPRTEQFF
TRBJ2-7 | TRBV10-2 | many | TRBD2 | 14 | TGCGCCAGCAGTGACGGGACTAATCGTTACGAGCAGTACTTC | CASSDGTNRYEQYF
TRBJ2-1 | TRBV5-6 | many | TRBD1 | 16 | TGTGCCAGCAGCCCCGTGGACAGGGGCTCCTACAATGAGCAGTTCTTC | CASSPVDRGSYNEQFF
TRBJ1-4 | TRBV20-1 | many | . | 13 | TGCAGTGCCACAAATGCAACTAATGAAAAACTGTTTTTT | CSATNATNEKLFF
TRBJ2-5 | TRBV20-1 | many | . | 14 | TGCAGTGCTAGGGACCAGGCAGGGGGGGGGACCCAGTACTTC | CSARDQAGGGTQYF
TRBJ2-3 | TRBV20-1 | many | TRBD1 | 14 | TGCAGTGCTAGAGGCCGACAGGGTACAGATACGCAGTATTTT | CSARGRQGTDTQYF